The rows below give T cell receptor beta chains drawn from one sample of a study of OX40 agonist ivuxolimab in advanced cancers. Sequenced by immunoSEQ multiplex PCR; TCRdb stores in-frame clones only, minus some. The repertoire holds around 60,000 clones, roughly 87% seen once, with approximately 2.5% in the top ten. The sample in question was CD4+ or CD8+ T cells sorted from blood, obtained in a trial of the OX40 agonist ivuxolimab. Receptor source: an adult with an advanced solid tumor such as melanoma, head and neck, liver or kidney cancer. Each CDR3 is given with its conserved first and last residue. D genes are given only for firm matches. The listing skips clone size in some rows; elsewhere it reads once, few, many or a size class.

J gene,D gene,V gene,clone size,CDR3 protein,CDR3 DNA
TRBJ2-5,TRBD1,TRBV27,NA,CASSLTGAVTQYF,TGTGCCAGCAGTCTTACAGGGGCGGTGACCCAGTACTTC
TRBJ1-1,NA,TRBV15,NA,CATSRDRDGLNTEAFF,TGTGCCACCAGCAGAGATCGGGACGGGTTGAACACTGAAGCTTTCTTT
TRBJ2-7,TRBD2,TRBV6-1,NA,CASSDAGTSGSYEQYF,TGTGCCAGCAGTGATGCCGGGACTAGCGGCTCCTACGAGCAGTACTTC
TRBJ1-2,NA,TRBV5-1,NA,CASSLIGFGYTF,TGCGCCAGCAGCTTGATTGGGTTTGGCTACACCTTC
TRBJ2-1,NA,TRBV2,NA,CASIFLGLNNEQFF,TGTGCCAGCATTTTCCTGGGACTGAACAATGAGCAGTTCTTC
TRBJ1-1,TRBD1,TRBV6-5,NA,CASSSQGAWENTEAFF,TGTGCCAGCAGTTCACAGGGGGCGTGGGAGAACACTGAAGCTTTCTTT
TRBJ1-1,NA,TRBV7-9,NA,CASSSLGGLTEAFF,TGTGCCAGCAGCTCCCTCGGGGGGCTGACTGAAGCTTTCTTT
TRBJ2-5,NA,TRBV10-3,NA,CAIRSGVRETQYF,TGTGCCATCAGGTCCGGGGTGCGAGAGACCCAGTACTTC
TRBJ1-1,NA,TRBV19,few,CASSKAFSMNTEAFF,TGTGCCAGTAGTAAGGCATTCAGCATGAACACTGAAGCTTTCTTT
TRBJ2-5,NA,TRBV28,NA,CASSLGGMRETQYF,TGTGCCAGCAGTTTAGGTGGGATGAGGGAGACCCAGTACTTC
TRBJ1-1,TRBD1,TRBV5-4,NA,CASSFDRGVTEAFF,TGTGCCAGCAGCTTCGACAGGGGGGTTACTGAAGCTTTCTTT
TRBJ1-1,NA,TRBV19,NA,CASSIQGTNTEAFF,TGTGCCAGTAGTATTCAGGGGACGAACACTGAAGCTTTCTTT
TRBJ2-5,TRBD1,TRBV19,NA,CATGTGRETQYF,TGTGCCACCGGGACAGGGCGAGAGACCCAGTACTTC
TRBJ2-3,NA,TRBV7-9,NA,CASSLVRGSSTDTQYF,TGTGCCAGCAGCTTAGTGCGGGGTAGCTCCACAGATACGCAGTATTTT
TRBJ2-1,NA,TRBV4-2,NA,CASRLGGNNEQFF,TGTGCCAGCCGTCTAGGGGGGAACAATGAGCAGTTCTTC
TRBJ1-1,NA,TRBV4-3,NA,CASSRSIEETSAFF,TGCGCCAGCAGCCGATCAATCGAGGAGACGTCCGCTTTCTTT
TRBJ2-6,NA,TRBV28,NA,CASIASGANVLTF,TGTGCCAGCATTGCCTCTGGGGCCAACGTCCTGACTTTC
TRBJ2-5,NA,TRBV7-9,few,CASSLNFRENQETQYF,TGTGCCAGCAGCTTAAATTTCAGGGAAAACCAAGAGACCCAGTACTTC
TRBJ2-7,NA,TRBV10-2,NA,CASSEQNYEQYF,TGCGCCAGCAGTGAGCAGAACTACGAGCAGTACTTC
TRBJ2-3,NA,TRBV5-1,NA,CASSFQGFGNTQYF,TGCGCCAGCAGCTTTCAAGGTTTCGGAAATACGCAGTATTTT
TRBJ2-7,NA,TRBV13,NA,CASSSLTGNEQYF,TGTGCCAGCAGCTCCTTAACAGGGAACGAGCAGTACTTC
TRBJ2-3,NA,TRBV19,NA,CASSIGSTDTQYF,TGTGCCAGTAGTATCGGGAGCACAGATACGCAGTATTTT
TRBJ2-1,TRBD2,TRBV10-3,NA,CAISESEAGGMNEQFF,TGTGCCATCAGTGAGTCGGAAGCGGGAGGGATGAATGAGCAGTTCTTC
TRBJ1-5,NA,TRBV2,NA,CASTQRAGNQPQHF,TGTGCCAGCACCCAGAGGGCGGGAAATCAGCCCCAGCATTTT
TRBJ1-2,NA,TRBV6-5,NA,CASSYDVLYGYTF,TGTGCCAGCAGTTACGATGTGCTATATGGCTACACCTTC
TRBJ2-5,NA,TRBV28,NA,CASSLGVYPPETQYF,TGTGCCAGCAGTTTAGGAGTATACCCCCCAGAGACCCAGTACTTC
TRBJ2-3,TRBD2,TRBV15,NA,CATSRDHASGSTDTQYF,TGTGCCACCAGCAGAGATCATGCTAGCGGGAGCACAGATACGCAGTATTTT
TRBJ2-7,NA,TRBV7-6,NA,CASSLLVDYEQYF,TGTGCCAGCAGCTTACTAGTAGACTACGAGCAGTACTTC
TRBJ1-1,TRBD1,TRBV7-2,NA,CASSWGQDAEAFF,TGTGCCAGCAGCTGGGGACAGGACGCTGAAGCTTTCTTT
TRBJ2-5,NA,TRBV19,NA,CASSTPGRGPQETQYF,TGTGCCAGTAGTACCCCCGGACGGGGCCCCCAAGAGACCCAGTACTTC
TRBJ1-6,NA,TRBV6-5,NA,CASSYAGASSPLHF,TGTGCCAGCAGTTACGCAGGGGCTAGTTCACCCCTCCACTTT
TRBJ1-2,NA,TRBV19,NA,CASSTHASPSYTF,TGTGCCAGTAGTACCCACGCCTCTCCTAGCTACACCTTC
TRBJ2-3,NA,TRBV27,NA,CASSKSRTYGQDTQYF,TGTGCCAGCAGTAAATCTCGGACCTACGGGCAAGATACGCAGTATTTT
TRBJ2-1,TRBD2,TRBV2,NA,CASHLAGTYNEQFF,TGTGCCAGCCATCTAGCGGGGACCTACAATGAGCAGTTCTTC
TRBJ2-7,TRBD1,TRBV7-8,NA,CASSFGTSGQGYEQYF,TGTGCCAGCAGCTTTGGGACTTCGGGACAGGGTTACGAGCAGTACTTC
TRBJ1-1,NA,TRBV6-5,NA,CASSWRVSPNTEAFF,TGTGCCAGCAGTTGGAGGGTCTCTCCGAACACTGAAGCTTTCTTT
TRBJ2-2,NA,TRBV28,NA,CASSPKVQGWVKGTGELFF,TGTGCCAGCAGTCCTAAAGTTCAGGGATGGGTGAAGGGCACCGGGGAGCTGTTTTTT
TRBJ1-1,NA,TRBV10-3,NA,CAISHSGDRNTEAFF,TGTGCCATCAGCCACTCAGGGGATCGGAACACTGAAGCTTTCTTT
TRBJ1-5,NA,TRBV7-9,NA,CASSLDSDQPQHF,TGTGCCAGCAGCTTAGATTCCGATCAGCCCCAGCATTTT
TRBJ2-2,NA,TRBV19,few,CASSKDGPNTGELFF,TGTGCCAGTAGTAAGGACGGTCCGAACACCGGGGAGCTGTTTTTT
TRBJ1-4,TRBD1,TRBV5-4,NA,CASSESGGSTNEKLFF,TGTGCCAGCAGCGAATCAGGGGGTTCAACTAATGAAAAACTGTTTTTT
TRBJ1-1,NA,TRBV13,NA,CASSPGPRGLGTEAFF,TGTGCCAGCAGCCCCGGGCCGCGGGGTTTGGGCACTGAAGCTTTCTTT
TRBJ2-7,TRBD2,TRBV6-1,NA,CASSEGLAGGLYEQYF,TGTGCCAGCAGTGAAGGACTAGCGGGAGGTTTGTACGAGCAGTACTTC
TRBJ2-1,NA,TRBV7-2,NA,CASSSLPGLRYNEQFF,TGTGCCAGCAGCTCACTTCCGGGACTCCGCTACAATGAGCAGTTCTTC
TRBJ1-4,NA,TRBV7-9,NA,CASSSVGVANEKLFF,TGTGCCAGCAGCTCCGTGGGGGTCGCTAATGAAAAACTGTTTTTT
TRBJ2-2,NA,TRBV5-6,NA,CASSLGRLETGELFF,TGTGCCAGCAGCTTGGGACGATTGGAGACCGGGGAGCTGTTTTTT
TRBJ2-7,TRBD1,TRBV19,NA,CASSIALGQGYEQYF,TGTGCCAGTAGTATAGCCCTCGGACAGGGCTACGAGCAGTACTTC
TRBJ1-3,NA,TRBV30,few,CAWSVTHSGNTIYF,TGTGCCTGGAGTGTAACGCACTCTGGAAACACCATATATTTT
TRBJ2-2,NA,TRBV28,NA,CASSVSAGELFF,TGTGCCAGCAGTGTATCGGCCGGGGAGCTGTTTTTT
TRBJ2-1,NA,TRBV11-3,NA,CASSSTGTNEQFF,TGTGCCAGCAGCTCGACAGGTACCAATGAGCAGTTCTTC
TRBJ2-7,TRBD1,TRBV11-2,NA,CASSLTGGAGEQYF,TGTGCCAGCAGCTTAACAGGGGGCGCGGGCGAGCAGTACTTC
TRBJ2-7,TRBD1,TRBV4-3,NA,CASSQVFGQGNYEQYF,TGCGCCAGCAGCCAAGTATTCGGACAGGGGAACTACGAGCAGTACTTC
TRBJ2-5,NA,TRBV19,NA,CASSTLDLQETQYF,TGTGCCAGTAGTACTTTGGATCTCCAAGAGACCCAGTACTTC
TRBJ2-3,TRBD2,TRBV5-1,NA,CASTAGGFTDTQYF,TGCGCCAGCACGGCGGGAGGATTCACAGATACGCAGTATTTT
TRBJ1-2,NA,TRBV2,NA,CASSETPGFYGYTF,TGTGCCAGCAGTGAAACTCCAGGGTTCTATGGCTACACCTTC
TRBJ2-1,NA,TRBV25-1,NA,CAVMKGGSPPKYNEQFF,TGTGCAGTAATGAAGGGGGGTTCCCCTCCTAAATACAATGAGCAGTTCTTC
TRBJ2-7,TRBD1,TRBV5-1,NA,CASSPGQSVHEQYF,TGCGCCAGCAGCCCGGGACAGTCGGTCCACGAGCAGTACTTC
TRBJ2-6,TRBD2,TRBV9,NA,CASKAGGADGANVLTF,TGTGCCAGCAAAGCGGGGGGCGCAGATGGGGCCAACGTCCTGACTTTC
TRBJ2-5,NA,TRBV28,NA,CASRGVGETQYF,TGTGCCAGCAGGGGGGTTGGAGAGACCCAGTACTTC